Presented here are 6 T cell receptor beta chains from one specimen sequenced in a study of shared clonotypes between healthy human individuals. The method was immunoSEQ multiplex PCR; TCRdb's version includes in-frame clones alone and lacks a portion of them. Among 2 million to 3 million clones listed, 93% were seen once. Sequenced sample: naive CD4+ T cells from PBMCs. The subset here: CD45RA+ positively selected. These receptors came from a man in his late teens or twenties in good health. Some clones in this sample may be carry-over from other donors' samples.

This clone showed up just once. The rearrangement links TRBV2 to TRBJ2-7; 9 bases align to TRBD1. Per germline, CDR1 SNHLY and CDR2 FYNNEI. The V segment lost 3 bases and the J segment 5 bases; nucleotides outside the gene matches: 2. The CDR3 loop spans 13 amino acids. As DNA, the CDR3 is TGTGCCAGCAGTGATGGGACAGGGCACGAGCAGTACTTC. Its protein is CASSDGTGHEQYF.

This rearrangement joins TRBV6-5 to TRBJ1-1; the match to TRBD1 covers 9 bases. After removal of 2 bases from V and 10 bases from J, the junction contained 5 bases not matched to a gene. The germline V gene encodes CDR1 MNHEY and CDR2 SVGAGI. The length of the CDR3 is 13 residues. The CDR3 nucleotides read TGTGCCAGCAGTTACGCAGGACAGGGGATAGCTTTCTTT. Protein: CASSYAGQGIAFF.

The gene calls are TRBV6-1 and TRBJ1-1; D remains ambiguous. The germline gives CDR1 MNHNS, CDR2 SASEGT. The V and J ends lost 7 bases and 1 base respectively, with 7 bases between them. This CDR3 is 12 amino acids long. For the CDR3, the DNA is TGTGCCAGCACCCCGAGGAACACTGAAGCTTTCTTT. Amino acid sequence: CASTPRNTEAFF.

The J gene is TRBJ2-7, the V gene TRBV18; 10 positions match TRBD1. The CDR3 sequence is 15 residues long. J gave up 6 bases and V 0 bases, and 5 bases lay outside the gene matches. Looked up from germline, CDR1 is KGHSH and CDR2 is LQKENI. The CDR3 loop is CASSPPTRQGAEQYF. CDR3 in DNA: TGTGCCAGCTCACCACCAACGCGACAGGGGGCCGAGCAGTACTTC.

The chain links TRBV28 to TRBJ1-2; the D is unclear. This CDR3 is built from 14 residues. V was shortened by 5 bases and J by 8 bases, with 18 bases between the two germline ends. Germline values: CDR1 MDHEN, CDR2 SYDVKM. As DNA, the CDR3 is TGTGCCAGCAGTACCCCATCTCGCCCCGGGGGCTACACCTTC. Translating gives CASSTPSRPGGYTF.

Only one count was recorded for this clone. Here the CDR3 omits its conserved ending phenylalanine or tryptophan, so a read error is the likely source. The DNA is left out, because the CDR3 cannot be placed on it with certainty; the CDR3 is given as TCRdb lists it. V and J are TRBV6-6 and TRBJ1-1; the table gives TRBD1 as D, unverified against the DNA. The CDR3 length is 13 residues, termini included. Germline V gives CDR1 MNHNY, CDR2 SVGAGI (reference sequence). CDR3: CASSYGDTPTPLY.